The rows below give T cell receptor beta chains drawn from one sample of a study of cytomegalovirus exposure and HLA in healthy donors. Here immunoSEQ multiplex PCR was the method, and the copy in TCRdb shows in-frame clones only, minus some. Among approximately 140,000 clones listed, around 90% were seen once. Sequencing was carried out using PBMCs. The receptors stem from a woman under 30 in good health and CMV-seropositive. CDR3s include the opening cysteine and the closing phenylalanine or tryptophan. The order of the fields is D gene, CDR3 length, V gene, clone size, J gene, CDR3 DNA, CDR3 protein. A D gene is named only where the DNA matches it firmly. A row's size may be missing; if present it is once, few, many or a size class.

>NA|11|TRBV15|NA|TRBJ1-5
TGTGCCGGGGGGGGCAATCAGCCCCAGCATTTT
CAGGGNQPQHF
>TRBD1|16|TRBV19|NA|TRBJ2-2
TGTGCCAGTAGTAGAATTACAGGGGGTAACACCGGGGAGCTGTTTTTT
CASSRITGGNTGELFF
>TRBD1|14|TRBV18|NA|TRBJ1-1
TGTGCCAGCTCATCAGGACAGGGGGCTAGTGAAGCTTTCTTT
CASSSGQGASEAFF
>NA|12|TRBV6-4|NA|TRBJ2-3
TGTGCCAGCAGTGACAGCCCAGATACGCAGTATTTT
CASSDSPDTQYF
>TRBD1|14|TRBV7-9|NA|TRBJ2-7
TGTGCCAGCAGCTTGACAGGGGCTTCCCCCGAGCAGTACTTC
CASSLTGASPEQYF
>NA|14|TRBV27|NA|TRBJ2-3
TGTGCCAGCAGTTTCGGACGGAGGACAGATACGCAGTATTTT
CASSFGRRTDTQYF
>TRBD1|15|TRBV6-6|NA|TRBJ2-7
TGTGCCAGCAGTTCTACAGGGGGCTCACCCTACGAGCAGTACTTC
CASSSTGGSPYEQYF
>NA|12|TRBV2|NA|TRBJ1-4
TGTGCCAGCAGTTCCGAGAGTGAAAAACTGTTTTTT
CASSSESEKLFF
>NA|12|TRBV9|few|TRBJ2-2
TGTGCCAGCAGCCCTGTTTACGGGGAGCTGTTTTTT
CASSPVYGELFF
>TRBD1|16|TRBV23-1|NA|TRBJ2-6
TGCGCCAGCAGCTTACAGGGGGCGCATGGGGCCAACGTCCTGACTTTC
CASSLQGAHGANVLTF
>NA|13|TRBV5-4|NA|TRBJ2-5
TGTGCCAGCAGCTCGGGTTTAATAAAGACCCAGTACTTC
CASSSGLIKTQYF
>NA|14|TRBV2|NA|TRBJ2-2
TGTGCCAGCAGTGAAACTCGGGTGCCCGGGGAGCTGTTTTTT
CASSETRVPGELFF
>NA|13|TRBV6-5|once|TRBJ1-6
TGTGCCAGCAGCCCCACCGGGGATTCACCCCTCCACTTT
CASSPTGDSPLHF
>NA|13|TRBV6-5|NA|TRBJ1-4
TGTGCCAGCTCCCGAAGCCTGAATGAAAAACTGTTTTTT
CASSRSLNEKLFF
>TRBD2|17|TRBV9|NA|TRBJ2-3
TGTGCCAGCAGCGTTAGTAGCGGGCGCTCTAGCACAGATACGCAGTATTTT
CASSVSSGRSSTDTQYF
>NA|16|TRBV5-6|NA|TRBJ1-3
TGTGCCAGCAGCTTGGCCGGACAGAACTCTGGAAACACCATATATTTT
CASSLAGQNSGNTIYF
>NA|13|TRBV6-6|NA|TRBJ2-3
TGTGCCAGCAGAAGGGAGGGGGGGGATACGCAGTATTTT
CASRREGGDTQYF
>NA|15|TRBV19|NA|TRBJ1-2
TGTGCCAGTACCCCCCAGGGGTATCCTAACTATGGCTACACCTTC
CASTPQGYPNYGYTF
>NA|16|TRBV6-1|NA|TRBJ1-2
TGTGCCAGCAGTGTATCCGTAGGGGGATATGACTATGGCTACACCTTC
CASSVSVGGYDYGYTF
>NA|13|TRBV7-6|NA|TRBJ2-2
TGTGCCAGCAGCTTACTCTTGACCGGGGAGCTGTTTTTT
CASSLLLTGELFF
>TRBD1|14|TRBV11-2|NA|TRBJ1-1
TGTGCCAGCAGCACGGACAGGGGAAACACTGAAGCTTTCTTT
CASSTDRGNTEAFF
>NA|13|TRBV6-1|once|TRBJ1-3
TGTGCCAGCAGTGAACCAGGGTTACGCACCATATATTTT
CASSEPGLRTIYF
>NA|12|TRBV28|NA|TRBJ2-1
TGTGCCAGCAGTTTAACTGTAAATGAGCAGTTCTTC
CASSLTVNEQFF
>NA|13|TRBV30|NA|TRBJ2-2
TGTGCCTGGACAGGGGGGTTTTACGGGGAGCTGTTTTTT
CAWTGGFYGELFF
>TRBD1|16|TRBV4-1|NA|TRBJ1-2
TGCGCCAGCAGCCAAGATCGACAGGGCTCGATCTATGGCTACACCTTC
CASSQDRQGSIYGYTF
>TRBD1|16|TRBV19|NA|TRBJ1-5
TGTGCCAGTACAACTCAGGGGGCCTACGGCAATCAGCCCCAGCATTTT
CASTTQGAYGNQPQHF
>TRBD2|14|TRBV5-6|NA|TRBJ2-7
TGTGCCAGCAGCTTTGGGACTAGCGTTAACGAGCAGTACTTC
CASSFGTSVNEQYF
>TRBD1|14|TRBV19|NA|TRBJ2-7
TGTGCCAGTAGCTTAGGACAGGGACCCTACGAGCAGTACTTC
CASSLGQGPYEQYF
>NA|13|TRBV5-1|NA|TRBJ2-2
TGCGCCAGCAGCTTGGATAGTACCGGGGAGCTGTTTTTT
CASSLDSTGELFF
>NA|20|TRBV28|few|TRBJ1-6
TGTGCCAGCAGTAACAGGGTAAGTGGCACTCACAGCTCCTATAATTCACCCCTCCACTTT
CASSNRVSGTHSSYNSPLHF
>NA|13|TRBV7-2|NA|TRBJ1-2
TGTGCCAGCAGCTTAGACCGTTTCTACGGCTACACCTTC
CASSLDRFYGYTF
>NA|12|TRBV27|NA|TRBJ2-1
TGTGCCAGCAGGGGGGCGGACAATGAGCAGTTCTTC
CASRGADNEQFF
>TRBD1|15|TRBV4-1|NA|TRBJ1-5
TGCGCCAGCACCATGACAGGGAGAGAAAATCAGCCCCAGCATTTT
CASTMTGRENQPQHF
>TRBD2|16|TRBV7-2|NA|TRBJ2-7
TGTGCCAGCAGCCAAGCGCGGGGGGCCATCACCTACGAGCAGTACTTC
CASSQARGAITYEQYF
>TRBD1|15|TRBV28|NA|TRBJ1-1
TGTGCCAGCAGTTTGGAGGGGACAGGCTCGACTGAAGCTTTCTTT
CASSLEGTGSTEAFF
>TRBD2|15|TRBV6-5|NA|TRBJ2-1
TGTGCCAGCACCACCGGGACTAGGGGTTACAATGAGCAGTTCTTC
CASTTGTRGYNEQFF
>NA|16|TRBV5-1|NA|TRBJ1-4
TGCGCCAGCAGCTCTAAAGGACGGGGGTCTAATGAAAAACTGTTTTTT
CASSSKGRGSNEKLFF
>TRBD1|14|TRBV7-2|NA|TRBJ1-2
TGTGCCAGCAGCTTCGGACAGGGGGTGGTTGGCTACACCTTC
CASSFGQGVVGYTF
>NA|14|TRBV19|NA|TRBJ2-7
TGTGCCAGTAGTATAGCAGGCAGGAATTACGAGCAGTACTTC
CASSIAGRNYEQYF
>TRBD1|16|TRBV30|NA|TRBJ1-2
TGTGCCTGGGCCGGGACAGGGAAAGGTTGGGTCTATGGCTACACCTTC
CAWAGTGKGWVYGYTF
>NA|14|TRBV7-2|NA|TRBJ1-5
TGTGCCAGCAGCTTGGACAGTAGCAATCAGCCCCAGCATTTT
CASSLDSSNQPQHF
>TRBD1|15|TRBV4-3|NA|TRBJ2-7
TGCGCCAGCAGCCAATCAGGGACAGGGGTATACGAGCAGTACTTC
CASSQSGTGVYEQYF